This record concerns one T cell receptor beta chain sequence. The source of the sample is a study of blood T cells in healthy people across ages. Looked up from germline, CDR1 is MDHEN and CDR2 is SYDVKM. The ends were cut back, 4 bases at V and 3 bases at J, with 16 bases in the middle. The CDR3 is made up of 15 amino acids. The authors ran a second PCR of about 6 to 11 cycles using a sample-barcoded 5' primer and a J-beta primer mix. MiXCR was run by TCRdb on the 5' RACE reads, yielding one entry per CDR3 protein. The sample lists over a million distinct CDR3 sequences, more than 40% occurring once.

This TCR was sampled from a woman aged 60-75 years in good health. What was sequenced was blood. The chain couples TRBV28 to TRBJ2-7; D is possibly TRBD1 (6 bases). CDR3 loop: CASSSPGKTGYEQYF. As DNA, the CDR3 is TGTGCCAGCAGTTCGCCGGGGAAGACAGGCTACGAGCAGTACTTC.